This T cell receptor (beta chain) was recovered during a study of T cells of healthy individuals. TCRdb ran MiXCR on the 5' RACE reads and lists one entry per CDR3 protein. The repertoire has roughly 87,000 distinct CDR3 sequences, about 16% of them found once; the top ten carry roughly 6.1%. The CDR3 loop spans 15 amino acids. Trimming removed 4 bases from V and 1 base from J; junction bases left unmatched: 4. The germline V gene has CDR1 DFQATT and CDR2 SNEGSKA (reference sequence). The J gene is TRBJ2-4, the V gene TRBV20-1, with 10 bases matching TRBD1. The TCR sequence derives from a human donor in good health. CDR3: CSAMPGQGAKNIQYF. CDR3 sequence (DNA): TGCAGTGCTATGCCGGGACAGGGGGCCAAAAACATTCAGTACTTC.